A selection of T cell receptor beta chains follows, all from one sample in a study of response to subunit inactivated influenza vaccine. TCRdb used MiXCR to reprocess the RT-PCR reads, holding one entry per CDR3 protein. This sample has about 800,000 distinct CDR3 sequences, with about 20% found just once. The sequenced sample was PBMCs from blood, obtained roughly 5 days after vaccination. The receptors were gathered from a man aged 45-65 years who received an inactivated influenza vaccine. The CDR3 runs from the conserved cysteine through the conserved F or W. Each record gives: J gene, CDR3 length, D gene, clone size, V gene, CDR3 protein. D genes are given only for firm matches. Clone size, where shown, is once, few, many, or a class for clones that have expanded.

TRBJ2-1	19	TRBD2	-	TRBV11-1	CASSLTPRTSGRTYNEQFF
TRBJ2-1	16	TRBD2	many	TRBV12-3/TRBV12-4	CASSLSRGLAGNEQFF
TRBJ2-2	14	-	-	TRBV5-2	CAMGPGLLCGELLF
TRBJ2-7	12	-	few	TRBV7-6	CASSKGGNEQYF
TRBJ1-4	17	TRBD1	few	TRBV7-2	CASSRRQGIATNEKLFF
TRBJ2-1	14	TRBD2	-	TRBV6-2/TRBV6-3	CASRRSSGHDEQFF
TRBJ2-3	14	-	-	TRBV12-3/TRBV12-4	CASSLQVSADTQYF
TRBJ2-7	13	-	-	TRBV30	CAWSVNNHYEQYF
TRBJ2-6	17	TRBD1	-	TRBV25-1	CASSEYEGAHGANVLTF
TRBJ2-5	13	-	few	TRBV7-2	CASRRTYQETQYF
TRBJ2-1	15	TRBD1	-	TRBV7-2	CASSAGQGAYNEQFF
TRBJ2-5	15	TRBD1	-	TRBV12-3/TRBV12-4	CASKKSTGGQETQYF
TRBJ2-3	15	TRBD2	-	TRBV10-3	CAISEFWTSSDTQYF
TRBJ2-7	16	-	few	TRBV11-2	CASSTPKWQTLYEQYF
TRBJ2-1	13	-	-	TRBV24-1	CATRRGPLDEQFF
TRBJ2-3	14	TRBD1	few	TRBV5-1	CASGYRGQADTQYF
TRBJ2-5	15	TRBD2	few	TRBV5-4	CASSWGGVGQETQYF
TRBJ1-4	15	TRBD1	-	TRBV4-1	CASSQTGGPNEKLFF
TRBJ2-7	15	-	once	TRBV7-2	CASSLATRVTYEQYF
TRBJ2-1	14	-	-	TRBV3-1	CASSQPLQGNEQFF
TRBJ2-1	16	TRBD1	-	TRBV18	CASSPDDRAVFNEQFF
TRBJ2-1	15	-	-	TRBV3-1	CASSKQGKQDNEQFF
TRBJ2-5	15	-	-	TRBV11-2	CASSRTTLLGETQYF
TRBJ2-5	16	TRBD2	-	TRBV20-1	CSARQTSGGIQETQYF
TRBJ2-7	14	-	few	TRBV20-1	CSARDYRGTYEQYF
TRBJ2-7	14	TRBD1	-	TRBV6-5	CASSFGQVAYEQYF
TRBJ2-5	15	TRBD2	-	TRBV4-3	CASSWRLAGGETQYF
TRBJ1-1	13	TRBD1	few	TRBV18	CASSPSDRRGAFF
TRBJ2-2	17	-	-	TRBV7-9	CASSLLGSVVNTGELFF
TRBJ1-1	13	-	many	TRBV5-1	CASSLGWGTEAFF
TRBJ2-3	16	TRBD2	few	TRBV7-2	CASSAGGLAGTDTQYF
TRBJ2-4	12	-	-	TRBV3-1	CASSQDSWGMYF
TRBJ2-2	15	-	few	TRBV12-3/TRBV12-4	CASSPGGLRIGELFF
TRBJ2-7	14	-	-	TRBV29-1	CSAHHGGPTYEQYF
TRBJ1-1	13	-	-	TRBV6-1	CASTLAGRTEAFF
TRBJ2-7	14	-	few	TRBV20-1	CSASNRVQYYEQYF
TRBJ1-2	13	-	few	TRBV5-1	CASSLEDIYGYTF
TRBJ2-1	15	TRBD1	few	TRBV29-1	CSVERFGTGGNEQFF
TRBJ2-1	15	-	many	TRBV5-5	CASSSPLKGYNEQFF
TRBJ2-1	16	TRBD2	few	TRBV18	CASSRTSGRGYNEQFF
TRBJ2-1	14	TRBD1	few	TRBV5-1	CASNSPGGTMMQFF
TRBJ2-7	14	-	few	TRBV6-2/TRBV6-3	CASRPTRGIYEQYF
TRBJ2-7	11	-	-	TRBV11-3	CASRNHYEQYF
TRBJ2-2	15	TRBD2	-	TRBV2	CASSEVRLAGGVLFF
TRBJ2-1	16	-	many	TRBV5-1	CASSLGTSSSYNEQFF
TRBJ2-7	14	TRBD2	-	TRBV29-1	CSVELFSGRDEQYF